This T cell receptor beta chain was recorded in a study of blood T cell repertoires in COVID-19. Across the study: Sample material is recorded as cDNA or gDNA derived from T cells, B-cell-depleted T cells, or PBMCs.

The method was immunoSEQ multiplex PCR; TCRdb's version includes in-frame clones alone and lacks a portion of them. Found here are about 230,000 clones, roughly nine tenths of them singletons; the top ten hold about 12%. Germline V CDR1 and CDR2: LGHNA, YNFKEQ. V shed 0 bases and J 2 bases; nucleotides not matched to a gene: 1. The CDR3 covers 15 residues. The sample was peripheral blood. The receptor's source is a woman under 30 who had recovered from COVID-19. The rearrangement joins TRBV4-2 to TRBJ1-3, with TRBD1 matching 7 bases. The CDR3 bases are TGTGCCAGCAGCCAAGAAGGGACAGCTGGAAACACCATATATTTT. Translation gives CASSQEGTAGNTIYF.